Listed below are T cell receptor beta chains from one sample, sequenced in a study of T cells in Graves' hyperthyroidism and ophthalmopathy. TCRdb reanalysed the multiplex PCR reads using MiXCR and keeps one entry per CDR3 protein. The table lists about 760,000 distinct CDR3 sequences, roughly 32% of them singletons, with less than 40% in the top ten. Material for sequencing was blood. These TCRs come from a woman aged 40 to 55 with Graves' hyperthyroidism. Both conserved end residues are part of each CDR3. The order of the fields is D gene, clone size, CDR3 length, V gene, J gene, CDR3 protein, CDR3 DNA. The D gene is left open where the match is weak. Clone size is not always given. Where it is, it says once, few, many or a class for expanded clones.

d_call: -; clone_size: -; cdr3_length: 14; v_call: TRBV28; j_call: TRBJ1-1; cdr3_aa: CASSSAHMNTEAFF; cdr3_nt: TGTGCCAGCAGTTCGGCTCATATGAACACTGAAGCTTTCTTT
d_call: TRBD1; clone_size: -; cdr3_length: 15; v_call: TRBV4-3; j_call: TRBJ2-5; cdr3_aa: CASSRTTGGGETQYF; cdr3_nt: TGCGCCAGCAGCCGTACCACAGGGGGTGGAGAGACCCAGTACTTC
d_call: TRBD2; clone_size: few; cdr3_length: 14; v_call: TRBV10-3; j_call: TRBJ2-6; cdr3_aa: CATRTRAGANVLTF; cdr3_nt: TGTGCCACCAGGACTAGAGCGGGAGCCAACGTCCTGACTTTC
d_call: -; clone_size: -; cdr3_length: 15; v_call: TRBV2; j_call: TRBJ2-5; cdr3_aa: CASSVQGMGSETQYF; cdr3_nt: TGTGCCAGCAGTGTTCAGGGGATGGGCTCGGAGACCCAGTACTTC
d_call: TRBD2; clone_size: -; cdr3_length: 14; v_call: TRBV20-1; j_call: TRBJ2-1; cdr3_aa: CSASLGTSGEKQFF; cdr3_nt: TGCAGTGCTAGCCTTGGGACTAGCGGGGAAAAGCAGTTCTTC
d_call: -; clone_size: -; cdr3_length: 16; v_call: TRBV5-5; j_call: TRBJ1-5; cdr3_aa: CASSLVADSRDGAQHF; cdr3_nt: TGTGCCAGCAGCTTGGTCGCGGACAGCAGAGATGGGGCCCAGCATTTT
d_call: -; clone_size: many; cdr3_length: 14; v_call: TRBV7-7; j_call: TRBJ2-2; cdr3_aa: CASSSTSGTGELFF; cdr3_nt: TGTGCTAGCAGCTCGACCTCGGGCACCGGGGAGCTGTTTTTT
d_call: -; clone_size: -; cdr3_length: 15; v_call: TRBV20-1; j_call: TRBJ2-7; cdr3_aa: CSASLSGTVSYEQYF; cdr3_nt: TGCAGTGCTTCCCTGTCCGGGACCGTCTCCTACGAGCAGTACTTC
d_call: -; clone_size: -; cdr3_length: 15; v_call: TRBV25-1; j_call: TRBJ2-5; cdr3_aa: CASSPQGDQAETQYF; cdr3_nt: TGTGCCAGCAGTCCCCAGGGAGATCAGGCGGAGACCCAGTACTTC
d_call: -; clone_size: many; cdr3_length: 14; v_call: TRBV20-1; j_call: TRBJ1-1; cdr3_aa: CSARQGPSQTEAFF; cdr3_nt: TGCAGTGCGCGTCAAGGGCCCTCGCAGACTGAAGCTTTCTTT
d_call: -; clone_size: many; cdr3_length: 13; v_call: TRBV7-9; j_call: TRBJ2-5; cdr3_aa: CATAPWVGETQYF; cdr3_nt: TGTGCCACCGCACCCTGGGTGGGAGAGACCCAGTACTTC
d_call: -; clone_size: -; cdr3_length: 16; v_call: TRBV4-3; j_call: TRBJ1-4; cdr3_aa: CASSHEPQGVGEKLFF; cdr3_nt: TGCGCCAGCAGCCACGAACCGCAGGGTGTCGGAGAAAAACTGTTTTTT
d_call: -; clone_size: few; cdr3_length: 16; v_call: TRBV12-3/TRBV12-4; j_call: TRBJ1-5; cdr3_aa: CASRTNTGGPNQPQHF; cdr3_nt: TGTGCCAGCAGGACCAACACAGGAGGCCCCAATCAGCCCCAGCATTTT
d_call: -; clone_size: -; cdr3_length: 11; v_call: TRBV29-1; j_call: TRBJ2-7; cdr3_aa: CSPAATYEQYF; cdr3_nt: TGCAGCCCTGCCGCTACCTACGAGCAGTACTTC
d_call: TRBD1; clone_size: many; cdr3_length: 14; v_call: TRBV7-2; j_call: TRBJ1-2; cdr3_aa: CASSPVAGGYGYTF; cdr3_nt: TGTGCCAGCAGCCCAGTGGCAGGGGGCTACGGCTACACCTTC
d_call: TRBD1; clone_size: -; cdr3_length: 15; v_call: TRBV10-3; j_call: TRBJ2-2; cdr3_aa: CAIRGEEDRDGELFF; cdr3_nt: TGTGCCATCAGGGGGGAAGAGGACAGGGACGGGGAGCTGTTTTTT
d_call: -; clone_size: -; cdr3_length: 21; v_call: TRBV5-1; j_call: TRBJ1-4; cdr3_aa: CASSSHDSAKHFSANNEKLFF; cdr3_nt: TGTGCCAGCAGCTCTCACGACAGTGCAAAACACTTCTCGGCAAACAATGAAAAACTGTTTTTT
d_call: -; clone_size: many; cdr3_length: 16; v_call: TRBV7-2; j_call: TRBJ2-5; cdr3_aa: CASSLVRGHGEETQYF; cdr3_nt: TGTGCCAGCAGCTTAGTTAGGGGACATGGGGAAGAGACCCAGTACTTC
d_call: -; clone_size: many; cdr3_length: 13; v_call: TRBV20-1; j_call: TRBJ1-3; cdr3_aa: CSARDRGGNTIYF; cdr3_nt: TGCAGTGCTAGAGATCGCGGCGGAAACACCATATATTTT
d_call: TRBD2; clone_size: -; cdr3_length: 17; v_call: TRBV19; j_call: TRBJ2-6; cdr3_aa: CASSRSAGGKGANVLTF; cdr3_nt: TGTGCCAGTAGTAGGTCGGCGGGAGGAAAAGGGGCCAACGTCCTGACTTTC